These T cell receptor beta chains were read from a single sample in a study of shared clonotypes between healthy human individuals. Using immunoSEQ multiplex PCR, the repertoire was profiled, and TCRdb retains in-frame clones only, with some absent. The sample has 550,000 to 600,000 clones, 95% to 98% seen once. The sample was naive CD8+ T cells sorted from blood. All receptors derive from a man younger than 40 in good health. CDR3s include the opening cysteine and the closing phenylalanine or tryptophan. The order of the fields is D gene, J gene, V gene, clone size, CDR3 protein, CDR3 DNA. D genes are given only for firm matches. Expanded clones get a size class; other rows say once, few or many, or leave the size out.

>TRBD1|TRBJ2-1|TRBV27|-
CASSLGTGSYNEQFF
TGTGCCAGCAGTTTAGGGACAGGCTCCTACAATGAGCAGTTCTTC
>-|TRBJ1-2|TRBV7-2|-
CASSYYSGRVYGYTF
TGTGCCAGCAGCTATTATTCAGGGAGGGTGTATGGCTACACCTTC
>-|TRBJ1-2|TRBV30|once
CAWSPPGANYYGYTF
TGTGCCTGGAGCCCCCCCGGGGCGAACTACTATGGCTACACCTTC
>TRBD2|TRBJ2-1|TRBV6-5|-
CASSDLAGYNEQFF
TGTGCCAGCAGTGACCTAGCGGGCTACAATGAGCAGTTCTTC
>-|TRBJ2-2|TRBV27|-
CASSPTGSGELFF
TGTGCCAGCAGTCCCACAGGATCCGGGGAGCTGTTTTTT
>TRBD2|TRBJ2-3|TRBV7-9|-
CASSPRLAAVDTQYF
TGTGCCAGCAGCCCCCGACTAGCGGCGGTAGATACGCAGTATTTT
>-|TRBJ2-2|TRBV6-5|-
CASSYFGSGELFF
TGTGCCAGCAGTTACTTTGGCTCCGGGGAGCTGTTTTTT
>-|TRBJ2-7|TRBV5-1|-
CASSPGHHYEQYF
TGCGCCAGCAGCCCGGGACACCACTACGAGCAGTACTTC
>-|TRBJ2-5|TRBV9|-
CASSVDGSEETQYF
TGTGCCAGCAGCGTAGATGGCAGCGAAGAGACCCAGTACTTC
>-|TRBJ2-7|TRBV6-5|-
CASSPGEAPSYEQYF
TGTGCCAGCAGTCCCGGGGAGGCGCCGTCCTACGAGCAGTACTTC
>TRBD2|TRBJ2-1|TRBV7-9|-
CASTHTGASGRRGYNEQFF
TGTGCCAGCACCCATACGGGCGCTAGCGGGAGGCGAGGCTACAATGAGCAGTTCTTC
>-|TRBJ2-3|TRBV5-6|-
CASTTEGDTDTQYF
TGTGCCAGCACCACTGAGGGGGACACAGATACGCAGTATTTT
>-|TRBJ2-7|TRBV7-9|once
CASSAVSPSSYEQYF
TGTGCCAGCAGCGCAGTGTCACCGAGCTCCTACGAGCAGTACTTC
>TRBD2|TRBJ2-2|TRBV4-1|-
CASSQATSGVNTGELFF
TGCGCCAGCAGCCAAGCAACTAGCGGGGTTAACACCGGGGAGCTGTTTTTT
>-|TRBJ1-1|TRBV10-2|-
CASSPLSPGAEAFF
TGCGCCAGCAGCCCTCTGTCGCCCGGGGCGGAAGCTTTCTTT
>-|TRBJ2-1|TRBV5-1|-
CASKPDSSYNEQFF
TGCGCCAGCAAGCCGGACAGCTCCTACAATGAGCAGTTCTTC
>-|TRBJ1-2|TRBV6-1|-
CASSELQGYTF
TGTGCCAGCAGTGAACTTCAGGGCTACACCTTC
>-|TRBJ2-1|TRBV29-1|-
CSVKLANHNEQFF
TGCAGCGTTAAACTAGCTAACCACAATGAGCAGTTCTTC
>-|TRBJ2-1|TRBV25-1|-
CASRDLSNEQFF
TGTGCCAGCAGGGACCTCTCCAATGAGCAGTTCTTC
>-|TRBJ2-3|TRBV5-6|once
CASGGDTQYF
TGTGCCAGCGGGGGCGATACGCAGTATTTT
>-|TRBJ2-5|TRBV29-1|-
CSVVRETQYF
TGCAGCGTTGTACGAGAGACCCAGTACTTC
>-|TRBJ2-2|TRBV18|-
CASSHRTWTEYTNTGELFF
TGTGCCAGCTCCCACAGAACCTGGACGGAATACACGAACACCGGGGAGCTGTTTTTT
>TRBD1|TRBJ2-7|TRBV28|-
CASRKRGQGAEQYF
TGTGCCAGCAGGAAAAGGGGACAGGGGGCTGAGCAGTACTTC
>TRBD2|TRBJ2-1|TRBV7-9|-
CASSFAGGPLDEQFF
TGTGCCAGCAGCTTCGCGGGAGGGCCTCTAGATGAGCAGTTCTTC
>-|TRBJ2-5|TRBV12-5|-
CASGLDGTRGETQYF
TGTGCTAGTGGTTTGGACGGAACAAGGGGAGAGACCCAGTACTTC
>-|TRBJ2-1|TRBV7-8|-
CASSFLRTSEDGQFF
TGTGCCAGCAGCTTCCTGCGGACCTCCGAGGATGGGCAGTTCTTC
>TRBD1|TRBJ2-3|TRBV7-9|-
CASSLGPDRGQDTQYF
TGTGCCAGCAGCTTAGGCCCGGACAGGGGGCAAGATACGCAGTATTTT
>-|TRBJ2-5|TRBV6-5|-
CASSSSGETQYF
TGTGCCAGCAGTTCTTCAGGGGAGACCCAGTACTTC
>-|TRBJ2-3|TRBV7-6|-
CASSLRDSTDTQYF
TGTGCCAGCAGCTTACGGGATTCGACAGATACGCAGTATTTT
>TRBD2|TRBJ2-1|TRBV10-3|-
CAISDGTSGRSSYNEQFF
TGTGCCATCAGTGATGGGACTAGCGGGCGGAGCTCCTACAATGAGCAGTTCTTC
>-|TRBJ2-7|TRBV28|-
CASSLGTYEQYF
TGTGCCAGCAGTTTGGGGACCTACGAGCAGTACTTC
>-|TRBJ1-2|TRBV29-1|-
CSVVGRNYGYTF
TGCAGCGTTGTGGGCAGGAACTATGGCTACACCTTC
>-|TRBJ2-3|TRBV11-2|-
CASSPEGISTDTQYF
TGTGCCAGCAGCCCAGAGGGGATTAGCACAGATACGCAGTATTTT
>TRBD2|TRBJ2-2|TRBV5-6|once
CASSQAGENTGELFF
TGTGCCAGCAGCCAAGCGGGAGAAAACACCGGGGAGCTGTTTTTT
>-|TRBJ1-2|TRBV7-9|once
CASSLRSGDYGYTF
TGTGCCAGCAGCTTAAGGTCAGGGGACTATGGCTACACCTTC
>-|TRBJ2-2|TRBV27|-
CASSVGLYTGELFF
TGTGCCAGCAGTGTGGGACTCTACACCGGGGAGCTGTTTTTT
>TRBD2|TRBJ2-7|TRBV7-9|-
CASSLGLAGVDEQYF
TGTGCCAGCAGCTTGGGACTAGCGGGAGTGGACGAGCAGTACTTC
>-|TRBJ2-1|TRBV7-3|-
CASSYTGTGYNEQFF
TGTGCCAGCAGCTACACCGGGACTGGCTACAATGAGCAGTTCTTC
>TRBD1|TRBJ2-7|TRBV28|-
CASSFRGQSYSYEQYF
TGTGCCAGCAGTTTCAGGGGACAGTCGTACTCCTACGAGCAGTACTTC
>-|TRBJ2-2|TRBV9|-
CASSVGEVPRRELFF
TGTGCCAGCAGCGTAGGTGAGGTGCCGCGCAGGGAGCTGTTTTTT
>-|TRBJ1-5|TRBV4-2|-
CASSQERGSNQPQHF
TGTGCCAGCAGCCAAGAGAGGGGGAGCAATCAGCCCCAGCATTTT
>-|TRBJ2-7|TRBV10-1|-
CASSERGRETFEQYF
TGCGCCAGCAGTGAAAGGGGGAGGGAGACGTTTGAGCAGTACTTC
>TRBD2|TRBJ2-2|TRBV18|-
CATVTMGLATLNTGELFF
TGTGCCACAGTAACAATGGGACTAGCGACGTTGAACACCGGGGAGCTGTTTTTT
>-|TRBJ1-1|TRBV27|-
CASSPAEATEAFF
TGTGCCAGCAGTCCGGCGGAGGCCACTGAAGCTTTCTTT
>-|TRBJ1-3|TRBV7-6|once
CASSGPYSGNTIYF
TGTGCCAGCAGCGGACCCTACTCTGGAAACACCATATATTTT